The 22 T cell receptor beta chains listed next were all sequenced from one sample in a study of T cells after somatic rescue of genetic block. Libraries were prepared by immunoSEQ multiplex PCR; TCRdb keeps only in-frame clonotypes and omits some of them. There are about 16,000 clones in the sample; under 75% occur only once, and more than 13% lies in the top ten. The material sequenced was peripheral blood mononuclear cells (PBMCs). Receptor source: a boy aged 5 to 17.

The CDR3 nucleotides read TGTGCCTGGAGTCCTACTTGGGCCCTCTCCTACGAGCAGTACTTC. Protein: CAWSPTWALSYEQYF. This chain joins TRBV30 and TRBJ2-5, with unresolved D. The better agreement between TRBJ2-7 and the DNA end casts doubt on the J call. The CDR3 is 15 amino acids. Germline CDR1 and CDR2: GTSNPN and SVGIG (reference sequence).

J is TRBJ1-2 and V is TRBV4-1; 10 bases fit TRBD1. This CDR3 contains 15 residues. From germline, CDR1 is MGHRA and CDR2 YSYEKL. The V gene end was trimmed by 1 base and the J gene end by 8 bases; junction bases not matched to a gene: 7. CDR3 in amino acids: CASSQGPTGGQGYTF. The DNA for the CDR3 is TGCGCCAGCAGCCAAGGACCGACAGGGGGCCAAGGCTACACCTTC.

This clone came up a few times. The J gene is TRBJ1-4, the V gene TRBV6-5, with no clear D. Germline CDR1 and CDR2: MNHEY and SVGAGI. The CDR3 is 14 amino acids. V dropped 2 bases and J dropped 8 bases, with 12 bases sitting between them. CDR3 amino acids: CASSYHPGWEKLFF. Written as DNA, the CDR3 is TGTGCCAGCAGTTACCATCCGGGGTGGGAAAAACTGTTTTTT.

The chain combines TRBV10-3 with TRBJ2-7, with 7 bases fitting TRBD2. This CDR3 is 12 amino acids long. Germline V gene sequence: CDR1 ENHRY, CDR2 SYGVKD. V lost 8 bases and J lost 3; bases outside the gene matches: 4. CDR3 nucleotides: TGTGCCATCGGGGGGGATATCTACGAGCAGTACTTC. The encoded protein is CAIGGDIYEQYF.

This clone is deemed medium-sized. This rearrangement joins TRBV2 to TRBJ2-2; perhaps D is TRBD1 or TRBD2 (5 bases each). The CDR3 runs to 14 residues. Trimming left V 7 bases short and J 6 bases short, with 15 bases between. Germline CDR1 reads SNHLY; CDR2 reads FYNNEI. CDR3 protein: CASTPWVGAGELFF. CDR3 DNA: TGTGCCAGCACCCCCTGGGTGGGGGCCGGGGAGCTGTTTTTT.

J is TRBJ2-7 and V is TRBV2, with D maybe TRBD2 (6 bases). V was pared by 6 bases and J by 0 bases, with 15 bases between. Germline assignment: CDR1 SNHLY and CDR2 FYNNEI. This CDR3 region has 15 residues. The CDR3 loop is CASRGEAVSSYEQYF. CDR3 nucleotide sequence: TGTGCCAGCAGGGGGGAGGCAGTGAGCTCCTACGAGCAGTACTTC.

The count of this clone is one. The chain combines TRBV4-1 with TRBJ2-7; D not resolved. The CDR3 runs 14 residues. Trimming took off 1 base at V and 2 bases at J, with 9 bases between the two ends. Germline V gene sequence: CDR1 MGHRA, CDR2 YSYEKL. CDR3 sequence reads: CASSQASMPYEQYF. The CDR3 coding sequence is TGCGCCAGCAGCCAAGCCTCTATGCCCTACGAGCAGTACTTC.

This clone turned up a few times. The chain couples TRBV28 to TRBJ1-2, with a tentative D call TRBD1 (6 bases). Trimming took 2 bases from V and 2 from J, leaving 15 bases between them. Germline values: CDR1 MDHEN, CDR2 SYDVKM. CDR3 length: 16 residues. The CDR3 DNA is TGTGCCAGCAGTTTAAACGGCAGGACAGCGAACTATGGCTACACCTTC. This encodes CASSLNGRTANYGYTF.

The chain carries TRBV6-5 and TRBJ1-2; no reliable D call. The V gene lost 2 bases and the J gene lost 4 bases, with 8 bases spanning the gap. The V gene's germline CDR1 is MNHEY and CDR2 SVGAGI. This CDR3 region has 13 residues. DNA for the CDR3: TGTGCCAGCAGTTACAGTCGCTTCTATGGCTACACCTTC. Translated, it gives CASSYSRFYGYTF.

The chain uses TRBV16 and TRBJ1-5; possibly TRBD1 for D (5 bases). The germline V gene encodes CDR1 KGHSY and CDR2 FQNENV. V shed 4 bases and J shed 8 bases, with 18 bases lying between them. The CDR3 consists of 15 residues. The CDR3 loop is CASSPYGQGREPQHF. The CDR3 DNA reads TGTGCCAGCAGCCCCTACGGGCAGGGAAGGGAGCCCCAGCATTTT. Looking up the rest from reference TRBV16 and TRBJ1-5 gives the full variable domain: GEEVAQTPKHLVRGEGQKAKLYCAPIKGHSYVFWYQQVLKNEFKFLISFQNENVFDETGMPKERFSAKCLPNSPCSLEIQATKLEDSAVYFCASSPYGQGREPQHFGDGTRLSIL.

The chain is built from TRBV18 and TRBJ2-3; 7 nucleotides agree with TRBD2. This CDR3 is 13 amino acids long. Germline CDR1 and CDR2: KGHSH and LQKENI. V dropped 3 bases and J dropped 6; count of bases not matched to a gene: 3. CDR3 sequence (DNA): TGTGCCAGCTCACCGCCCGGGAGGGATACGCAGTATTTT. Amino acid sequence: CASSPPGRDTQYF.

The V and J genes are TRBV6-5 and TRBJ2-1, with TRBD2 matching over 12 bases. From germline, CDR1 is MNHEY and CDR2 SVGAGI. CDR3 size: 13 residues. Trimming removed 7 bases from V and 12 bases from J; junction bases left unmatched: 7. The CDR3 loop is CASTPTSGRRQFF. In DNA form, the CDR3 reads TGTGCCAGCACCCCGACTAGCGGGAGACGGCAGTTCTTC.

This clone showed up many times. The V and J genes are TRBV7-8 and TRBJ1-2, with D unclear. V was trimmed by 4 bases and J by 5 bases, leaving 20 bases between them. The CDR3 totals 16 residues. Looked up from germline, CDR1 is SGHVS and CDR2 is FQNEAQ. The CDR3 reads CASSSRAPPSLYGYTF. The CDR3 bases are TGTGCCAGCAGCTCCCGGGCCCCCCCCTCCCTTTATGGCTACACCTTC.

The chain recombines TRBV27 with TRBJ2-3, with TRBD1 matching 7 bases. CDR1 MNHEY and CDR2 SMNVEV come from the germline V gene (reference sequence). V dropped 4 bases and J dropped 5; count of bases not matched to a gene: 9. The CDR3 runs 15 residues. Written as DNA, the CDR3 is TGTGCCAGCAGTTCCAACAGGGGAATGGTAGATACGCAGTATTTT. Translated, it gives CASSSNRGMVDTQYF.

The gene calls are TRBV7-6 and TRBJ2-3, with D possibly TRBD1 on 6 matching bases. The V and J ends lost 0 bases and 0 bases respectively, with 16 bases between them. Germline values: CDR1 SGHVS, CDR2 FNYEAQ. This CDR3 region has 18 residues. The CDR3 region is CASSLASRGPYSTDTQYF. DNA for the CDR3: TGTGCCAGCAGCTTAGCAAGCAGGGGCCCTTATAGCACAGATACGCAGTATTTT. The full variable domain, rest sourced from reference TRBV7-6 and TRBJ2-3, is GAGVSQSPRYKVTKRGQDVALRCDPISGHVSLYWYRQALGQGPEFLTYFNYEAQQDKSGLPNDRFSAERPEGSISTLTIQRTEQRDSAMYRCASSLASRGPYSTDTQYFGPGTRLTVL.

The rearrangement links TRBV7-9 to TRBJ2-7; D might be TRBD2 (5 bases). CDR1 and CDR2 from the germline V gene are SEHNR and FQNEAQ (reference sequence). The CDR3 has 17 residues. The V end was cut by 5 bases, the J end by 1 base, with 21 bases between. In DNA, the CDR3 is TGTGCCAGCAGCCCAGGACTGCGAGCGGATAGATCCTACGAGCAGTACTTC. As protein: CASSPGLRADRSYEQYF.

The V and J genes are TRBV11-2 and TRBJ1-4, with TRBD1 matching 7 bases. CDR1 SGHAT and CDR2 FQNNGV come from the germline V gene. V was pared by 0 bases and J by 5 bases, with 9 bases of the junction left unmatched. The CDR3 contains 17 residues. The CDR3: CASSLEGRVRGNEKLFF. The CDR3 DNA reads TGTGCCAGCAGCTTAGAGGGTAGGGTCAGGGGGAATGAAAAACTGTTTTTT. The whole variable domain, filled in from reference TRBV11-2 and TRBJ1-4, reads EAGVAQSPRYKIIEKRQSVAFWCNPISGHATLYWYQQILGQGPKLLIQFQNNGVVDDSQLPKDRFSAERLKGVDSTLKIQPAKLEDSAVYLCASSLEGRVRGNEKLFFGSGTQLSVL.

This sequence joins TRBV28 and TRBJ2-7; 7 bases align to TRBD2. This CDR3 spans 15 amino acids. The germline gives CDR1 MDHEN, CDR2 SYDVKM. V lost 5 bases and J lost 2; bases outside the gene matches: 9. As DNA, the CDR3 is TGTGCCAGCAGTCCCTACTGGCGGGAGCCCTACGAGCAGTACTTC. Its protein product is CASSPYWREPYEQYF.

This CDR3 is CASSLWYAGKSSGNTIYF. The CDR3 nucleotides read TGTGCCAGCAGCTTATGGTACGCGGGGAAGAGCTCTGGAAACACCATATATTTT. The genes are TRBV7-3 and TRBJ1-3; no definite D call. There are 18 residues in the CDR3. Germline-derived CDR1 and CDR2 are SGHTA and FQGTGA. Trimming stripped 2 bases from V and 0 bases from J, with 17 bases between.

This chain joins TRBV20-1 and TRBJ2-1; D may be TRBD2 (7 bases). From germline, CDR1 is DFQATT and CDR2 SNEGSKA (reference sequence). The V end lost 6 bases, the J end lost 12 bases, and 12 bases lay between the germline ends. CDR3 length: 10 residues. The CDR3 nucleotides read TGCAGTGCGGGGGGGACACCGCAGTTCTTC. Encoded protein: CSAGGTPQFF.

CDR3: CASSPRAVRWETQYF. CDR3 sequence (DNA): TGTGCCAGCAGTCCAAGGGCCGTCCGATGGGAGACCCAGTACTTC. The chain joins TRBV6-5 to TRBJ2-5; no clear D. The CDR3 is 15 residues long. Germline CDR1 and CDR2: MNHEY and SVGAGI. V was trimmed by 5 bases and J by 5 bases, leaving 18 bases between them.

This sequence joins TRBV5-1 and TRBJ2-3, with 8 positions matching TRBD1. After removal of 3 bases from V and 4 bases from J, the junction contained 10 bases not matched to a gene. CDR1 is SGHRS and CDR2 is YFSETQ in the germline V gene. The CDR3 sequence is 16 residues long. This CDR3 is CASSWTGMGFADTQYF. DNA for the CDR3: TGCGCCAGCAGCTGGACAGGGATGGGCTTCGCAGATACGCAGTATTTT.